This T cell receptor beta chain was sequenced for a study of monozygotic twins with inflammatory bowel disease. TCRdb re-called the 5' RACE reads; one entry per CDR3 protein, DNA not given. The ten top clones account for over 5.5%, within a sample of just over 300,000 distinct CDR3 sequences. As concerns this clonotype: Its target is unknown.

The germline V gene has CDR1 MNHNY and CDR2 SVGAGI (reference sequence). This CDR3 region has 14 residues. Whole-blood RNA isolation (total RNA) proceeded without T cell sorting. Whole-study results and caveats: No one strong IBD-associated signal or clonotype was supported. Healthy co-twins had higher TCRbeta inverse Simpson diversity than their IBD twins. Patients got different immunosuppressive treatments, which may have made their repertoires more variable.

The receptor was isolated from a human donor with ulcerative colitis or Crohn's disease, or a healthy co-twin of an affected twin (not recorded which). Specimen: blood. V and J are TRBV6-6 and TRBJ2-7; TCRdb's assignment of TRBD1 cannot be checked, as there is no DNA. The CDR3 loop reads CASTTGTGAYEQYF.